The present T cell receptor (beta chain) was sequenced within a study of blood T cell repertoires in COVID-19. In the study overall: Sample material is recorded as cDNA or gDNA derived from T cells, B-cell-depleted T cells, or PBMCs.

Authors' analysis steps: For nucleated cells, counts were estimated from reference gene primer amplification. Clones were sequenced by immunoSEQ multiplex PCR, and TCRdb holds only the in-frame ones, with some missing. Clone size and V and J calls were adopted from that table, with D and trimming inferred from the DNA. The profile shows about 94,000 clones, about four fifths of them singletons. The junction had 8 bases not matched to a gene; V was cut back by 5 bases and J by 6 bases. The germline V gene has CDR1 SGHTA and CDR2 FQGNSA. The CDR3 has 14 residues. The specimen was peripheral blood. The chain is built from TRBV7-2 and TRBJ1-2; TRBD1 matches at 8 bases. The sequence was obtained from a man between 65 and 80 years old with COVID-19, enrolled during active disease. DNA of the CDR3: TGTGCCAGCAGCCCAAGGGCAGGGGGCAATGGCTACACCTTC. Encoded protein: CASSPRAGGNGYTF.